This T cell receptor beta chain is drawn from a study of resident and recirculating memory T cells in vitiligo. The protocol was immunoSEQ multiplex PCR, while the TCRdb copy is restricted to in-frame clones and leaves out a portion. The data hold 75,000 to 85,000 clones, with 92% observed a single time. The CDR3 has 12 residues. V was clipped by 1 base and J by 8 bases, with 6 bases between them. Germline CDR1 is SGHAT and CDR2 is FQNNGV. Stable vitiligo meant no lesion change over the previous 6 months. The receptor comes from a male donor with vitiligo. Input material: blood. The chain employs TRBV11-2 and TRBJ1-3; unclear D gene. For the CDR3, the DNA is TGTGCCAGCAGCTTAGTGGCACACACCATATATTTT. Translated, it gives CASSLVAHTIYF.